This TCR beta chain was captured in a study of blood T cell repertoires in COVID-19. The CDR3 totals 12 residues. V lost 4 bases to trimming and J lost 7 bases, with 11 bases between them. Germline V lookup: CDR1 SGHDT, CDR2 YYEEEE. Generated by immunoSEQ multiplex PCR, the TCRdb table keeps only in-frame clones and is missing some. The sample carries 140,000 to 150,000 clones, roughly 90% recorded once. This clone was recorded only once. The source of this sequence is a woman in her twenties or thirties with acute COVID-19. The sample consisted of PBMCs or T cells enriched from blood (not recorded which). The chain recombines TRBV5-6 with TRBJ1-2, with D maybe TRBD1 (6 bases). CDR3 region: CASSIQGSGYTF. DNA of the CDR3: TGTGCCAGCAGCATTCAGGGGTCTGGCTACACCTTC.